These 32 T cell receptor beta chains were all obtained from the same sample, sequenced in a study of T cell changes during pregnancy in multiple sclerosis. Some clones are missing from TCRdb's copy, which holds only in-frame ones; the method was immunoSEQ multiplex PCR. In the table there are around 67,000 clones, approximately 87% of which are singletons. The starting material was peripheral blood, obtained after pregnancy. All receptors come from a female donor in good health, enrolled as a control in a pregnancy study.

This clone is a singleton in its sample. The genes are TRBV4-1 and TRBJ1-3, with 7 bases lining up with TRBD1. The CDR3 totals 15 residues. Germline-derived CDR1 and CDR2 are MGHRA and YSYEKL. Trimming cost V 4 bases and J 0 bases; bases outside gene matches: 3. CDR3 amino acids: CASSPGQLSGNTIYF. Written as DNA, the CDR3 is TGCGCCAGCAGCCCGGGACAGCTCTCTGGAAACACCATATATTTT.

Only one count was recorded for this clone. V gene TRBV15 combines with J gene TRBJ2-2; 7 nucleotides agree with TRBD2. The CDR3 loop spans 17 amino acids. V lost 3 bases to trimming and J lost 6 bases; unmatched junction nucleotides: 13. The germline V gene encodes CDR1 LNHNV and CDR2 YYDKDF (reference sequence). The CDR3 is CATSRIGRGTLPGELFF. In DNA, the CDR3 is TGTGCCACCAGCAGGATTGGGCGGGGGACTCTCCCCGGGGAGCTGTTTTTT.

The chain recombines TRBV6-4 with TRBJ2-1; tentative D call: TRBD2 (5 bases). CDR1 and CDR2 from the germline V gene are MRHNA and SNTAGT. Trimming stripped 5 bases from V and 5 bases from J, with 13 bases between. The CDR3 length is 14 residues. This CDR3 is CASSFSAYHNEQFF. In DNA form, the CDR3 reads TGTGCCAGCAGTTTTAGCGCCTACCACAATGAGCAGTTCTTC.

V gene TRBV29-1 combines with J gene TRBJ2-3; 9 bases map to TRBD2. V dropped 6 bases and J dropped 2; count of bases not matched to a gene: 9. CDR3 size: 15 residues. Germline lookup yields CDR1 SQVTM and CDR2 ANQGSEA. CDR3 loop: CSVDRAGGTTDTQYF. The CDR3 nucleotides are TGCAGCGTAGATAGAGCGGGGGGTACCACAGATACGCAGTATTTT.

The chain couples TRBV9 to TRBJ2-2; D might be TRBD1 (6 bases). CDR1 SGDLS and CDR2 YYNGEE come from the germline V gene. The CDR3 has 16 amino acids. V dropped 4 bases and J dropped 3 bases, with 16 bases sitting between them. CDR3 region: CASSPRRQADTGELFF. In DNA, the CDR3 is TGTGCCAGCAGCCCCCGGCGACAGGCCGACACCGGGGAGCTGTTTTTT.

This clone was detected only once. The chain is built from TRBV5-5 and TRBJ2-7; a possible D gene is TRBD1 (5 bases). The CDR3 consists of 13 residues. V lost 3 bases and J lost 1, with 8 bases in between. Germline-derived CDR1 and CDR2 are SGHKS and YYEKEE (reference sequence). For the CDR3, the DNA is TGTGCCAGCAGCTCTCAGGGATCCTACGAGCAGTACTTC. It is translated as CASSSQGSYEQYF.

V and J are TRBV19 and TRBJ2-3; 10 bases fit TRBD2. Germline loops: CDR1 LNHDA, CDR2 SQIVND (reference sequence). There are 14 residues in the CDR3. Trimming took 4 bases from V and 4 from J; bases not matched to a gene: 2. CDR3 sequence: CASSRGLASDTQYF. The CDR3 DNA reads TGTGCCAGTAGTAGGGGACTAGCGTCAGATACGCAGTATTTT.

The genes are TRBV15 and TRBJ1-4; D unresolved. The germline V and J ends were trimmed by 0 bases and 2 bases, with 7 bases remaining between them. The CDR3 consists of 15 residues. Germline V gene data show CDR1 as LNHNV and CDR2 as YYDKDF (reference sequence). Written as DNA, the CDR3 is TGTGCCACCAGCAGAGATCTCGCGACTAATGAAAAACTGTTTTTT. Translation: CATSRDLATNEKLFF.

The chain employs TRBV9 and TRBJ2-1, with 8 bases matching TRBD2. With V trimmed by 0 bases and J by 7 bases, 18 bases remained unmatched. The CDR3 is made up of 19 amino acids. Germline-derived CDR1 and CDR2 are SGDLS and YYNGEE. CDR3 nucleotides: TGTGCCAGCAGCGTAGAGATGGAGTGGTTTGCGGGGGGATTGAATGAGCAGTTCTTC. Protein sequence: CASSVEMEWFAGGLNEQFF.

The rearrangement uses TRBV9 and TRBJ1-2; a weak D match, TRBD1 (5 bases). CDR3 length: 13 amino acids. Germline values: CDR1 SGDLS, CDR2 YYNGEE. The V end was cut by 3 bases, the J end by 1 base, with 7 bases between. In DNA form, the CDR3 reads TGTGCCAGCAGCGCTCAGGGTAACTATGGCTACACCTTC. Its translation is CASSAQGNYGYTF.

Here the CDR3 reads CASSEGQGTDTQYF. The CDR3 nucleotides read TGTGCCAGTAGTGAGGGACAGGGCACAGATACGCAGTATTTT. The chain links TRBV19 to TRBJ2-3; TRBD1 aligns across 8 bases. Germline V CDR1 and CDR2: LNHDA, SQIVND (reference sequence). The CDR3 length is 14 residues. V lost 5 bases to trimming and J lost 1 base; unmatched junction nucleotides: 2. Variable domain in full (rest from reference TRBV19 and TRBJ2-3): DGGITQSPKYLFRKEGQNVTLSCEQNLNHDAMYWYRQDPGQGLRLIYYSQIVNDFQKGDIAEGYSVSREKKESFPLTVTSAQKNPTAFYLCASSEGQGTDTQYFGPGTRLTVL.

The chain recombines TRBV30 with TRBJ1-2, with D possibly TRBD1 on 5 matching bases. CDR3 length: 13 residues. With 8 bases removed from V and 5 bases from J, the gap between germline ends came to 18 bases. The germline V gene has CDR1 GTSNPN and CDR2 SVGIG (reference sequence). Here the CDR3 DNA reads TGTGCCCAAACCCGCGGGGCAGCTTATGGCTACACCTTC. It translates to CAQTRGAAYGYTF.

The rearrangement links TRBV18 to TRBJ2-3; 9 bases agree with TRBD2. Per the germline V gene, CDR1 is KGHSH and CDR2 is LQKENI. V was clipped by 4 bases and J by 2 bases; unmatched bases: 7. The CDR3 runs to 16 residues. CDR3 residues: CASSRASGVSTDTQYF. The CDR3 region has the DNA TGTGCCAGCTCACGGGCTAGCGGGGTATCCACAGATACGCAGTATTTT.

The V and J genes are TRBV10-3 and TRBJ2-1, with 11 bases aligning to TRBD2. Germline V gene lookup returns CDR1 ENHRY and CDR2 SYGVKD. V lost 0 bases and J lost 6; bases outside the gene matches: 7. This CDR3 comprises 17 residues. The CDR3 nucleotides read TGTGCCATCAGTGAGTCGATGGGTAGCGGGGGGGCCAATGAGCAGTTCTTC. Translated: CAISESMGSGGANEQFF.

This clone was counted between two and nine times. The CDR3: CATLRDRPPKEQYF. CDR3 sequence (DNA): TGTGCCACTTTAAGGGACAGGCCGCCTAAGGAGCAGTACTTC. The rearrangement uses TRBV6-1 and TRBJ2-7; 8 nucleotides align to TRBD1. Germline values: CDR1 MNHNS, CDR2 SASEGT. V shed 10 bases, J shed 7 bases, and the junction held 15 bases outside the gene matches. The CDR3 sequence is 14 residues long.

This CDR3 is CASSPGVGRGASAFF. DNA for the CDR3: TGTGCCAGTAGTCCGGGGGTCGGGCGGGGGGCCTCAGCTTTCTTT. The chain carries TRBV19 and TRBJ1-1, with D maybe TRBD1 (6 bases). V lost 5 bases and J lost 10, with 23 bases in between. Germline V gene lookup returns CDR1 LNHDA and CDR2 SQIVND (reference sequence). The CDR3 contains 15 residues.

The rearrangement links TRBV30 to TRBJ1-1; TRBD1 matches 8 bases. The CDR3 is 16 residues long. J gave up 1 base and V 1 base, and 8 bases lay outside the gene matches. The germline gives CDR1 GTSNPN, CDR2 SVGIG (reference sequence). In nucleotides, the CDR3 is TGTGCCTGGAGTGGGACAGGGCGCAAGGGGAACACTGAAGCTTTCTTT. This encodes CAWSGTGRKGNTEAFF.

The chain has TRBV10-3 and TRBJ2-7, with 11 nucleotides matching TRBD2. Germline assignment: CDR1 ENHRY and CDR2 SYGVKD. The CDR3 covers 15 residues. Trimming cost V 3 bases and J 2 bases; bases outside gene matches: 3. DNA for the CDR3: TGTGCCATCAGTGAACCGACTAGCGGGACCTACGAGCAGTACTTC. Translating it yields CAISEPTSGTYEQYF.

The chain couples TRBV10-3 to TRBJ2-1, with D possibly being TRBD2 (5 bases). The CDR3 covers 13 residues. Germline CDR1 is ENHRY and CDR2 is SYGVKD. V dropped 8 bases and J dropped 6 bases, with 14 bases sitting between them. The CDR3 sequence: CAISAGTSNEQFF. For the CDR3, the DNA is TGTGCCATCTCGGCGGGCACGAGCAATGAGCAGTTCTTC.

This chain connects TRBV19 to TRBJ2-2; D uncertain. Looked up from germline, CDR1 is LNHDA and CDR2 is SQIVND (reference sequence). V lost 5 bases, J lost 4 bases, and 14 bases lay in between. This CDR3 has 15 residues. CDR3 coding DNA: TGTGCCAGTAGTCCGACATTTGCCATCACCGGGGAGCTGTTTTTT. Protein: CASSPTFAITGELFF.

This chain links TRBV27 with TRBJ1-2; D gene unclear. The CDR3 spans 13 residues. V gave up 8 bases and J gave up 5 bases, with 15 bases separating them. The germline CDR1 and CDR2 sequences are MNHEY and SMNVEV (reference sequence). This CDR3 is CASATRTAYGYTF. The CDR3 coding sequence is TGTGCCAGCGCAACAAGGACTGCGTATGGCTACACCTTC.

The rearrangement joins TRBV7-8 to TRBJ1-1; no clear D. The germline gives CDR1 SGHVS, CDR2 FQNEAQ. V was pared by 1 base and J by 1 base, with 13 bases between. The CDR3 extends over 16 amino acids. The CDR3 is CASSLGGRLRNTEAFF. CDR3 coding DNA: TGTGCCAGCAGCTTAGGTGGTCGTCTGAGGAACACTGAAGCTTTCTTT. Combining the CDR3 with reference TRBV7-8 and TRBJ1-1 gives the whole variable domain GAGVSQSPRYKVAKRGQDVALRCDPISGHVSLFWYQQALGQGPEFLTYFQNEAQLDKSGLPSDRFFAERPEGSVSTLKIQRTQQEDSAVYLCASSLGGRLRNTEAFFGQGTRLTVV.

The genes are TRBV9 and TRBJ1-1, with 8 nucleotides matching TRBD1. The V gene's germline CDR1 is SGDLS and CDR2 YYNGEE. This CDR3 contains 13 residues. V trimming: 4 bases; J trimming: 5 bases; junction bases outside the gene matches: 4. The CDR3 nucleotides are TGTGCCAGCAGCACCCGACAGGGGACTGAAGCTTTCTTT. Its protein is CASSTRQGTEAFF.

The chain links TRBV15 to TRBJ2-7, with a weak D call TRBD1 (6 bases). The CDR3 runs 13 residues. The V end lost 4 bases, the J end lost 6 bases, and 13 bases lay between the germline ends. In germline, CDR1 is LNHNV, CDR2 YYDKDF (reference sequence). The CDR3 protein is CATSTLQGREQYF. CDR3 DNA: TGTGCCACCAGCACCTTACAGGGACGCGAGCAGTACTTC. The full variable domain, in which reference TRBV15 and TRBJ2-7 provide the parts outside the CDR3, is DAMVIQNPRYQVTQFGKPVTLSCSQTLNHNVMYWYQQKSSQAPKLLFHYYDKDFNNEADTPDNFQSRRPNTSFCFLDIRSPGLGDTAMYLCATSTLQGREQYFGPGTRLTVT.

V and J are TRBV9 and TRBJ1-1, with TRBD1 identical over 9 bases. Germline V gene sequence: CDR1 SGDLS, CDR2 YYNGEE. V lost 5 bases and J lost 5; bases outside the gene matches: 4. This CDR3 region has 13 residues. The CDR3 bases are TGTGCCAGCAGTACAGGGGGCGGTACTGAAGCTTTCTTT. Translation: CASSTGGGTEAFF.

The chain employs TRBV30 and TRBJ1-1, with D uncertain. The germline V gene encodes CDR1 GTSNPN and CDR2 SVGIG (reference sequence). Trimming took 1 base from V and 5 from J, leaving 11 bases between them. CDR3 length: 13 amino acids. DNA of the CDR3: TGTGCCTGGAGTGCTCGGGGATGGACTGAAGCTTTCTTT. This encodes CAWSARGWTEAFF.

The CDR3 sequence is CASSPPTGGVNTEAFF. CDR3 in DNA: TGTGCCAGCTCACCACCGACAGGGGGTGTGAACACTGAAGCTTTCTTT. The chain is built from TRBV18 and TRBJ1-1; 9 nucleotides line up with TRBD1. J was trimmed by 0 bases and V by 0 bases; bases with no gene match: 2. There are 16 residues in the CDR3. Germline V gene sequence: CDR1 KGHSH, CDR2 LQKENI.

The rearrangement uses TRBV29-1 and TRBJ1-2; D unclear. CDR1 and CDR2 from the germline V gene are SQVTM and ANQGSEA. Trimming shortened V by 0 bases and J by 3 bases, and 8 bases separated the two germline ends. The CDR3 is 13 residues long. CDR3 residues: CSVEEEVYYGYTF. The CDR3 DNA reads TGCAGCGTTGAAGAGGAGGTCTACTATGGCTACACCTTC.

The chain's CDR3 is CASTAEGQVPNYGYTF. The DNA for the CDR3 is TGTGCCAGCACGGCCGAGGGACAGGTCCCTAACTATGGCTACACCTTC. The V and J genes are TRBV19 and TRBJ1-2; 8 bases are a match to TRBD1. The V segment lost 9 bases and the J segment 0 bases; nucleotides outside the gene matches: 12. Germline CDR1 is LNHDA and CDR2 is SQIVND (reference sequence). The CDR3 extends over 16 amino acids.

J is TRBJ1-1 and V is TRBV11-3, with D hard to call. This CDR3 is built from 13 residues. Trimming shortened V by 1 base and J by 1 base, and 4 bases separated the two germline ends. The germline V gene has CDR1 SGHNT and CDR2 YENEEA. Here the CDR3 DNA reads TGTGCCAGCAGCTTAGGGCAGAACACTGAAGCTTTCTTT. Translated: CASSLGQNTEAFF.

The V and J genes are TRBV29-1 and TRBJ1-2, with D unclear. Trimming pared 4 bases from V and 1 base from J, leaving 7 bases between. Germline V gene lookup returns CDR1 SQVTM and CDR2 ANQGSEA. The CDR3 is 12 residues long. CDR3 in DNA: TGCAGCGTTGGTGTCAGTAACTATGGCTACACCTTC. This translates into CSVGVSNYGYTF.

The rearrangement links TRBV30 to TRBJ1-3; D not certain. Trimming shortened V by 2 bases and J by 0 bases, and 11 bases separated the two germline ends. The germline gives CDR1 GTSNPN, CDR2 SVGIG (reference sequence). This CDR3 contains 15 residues. DNA for the CDR3: TGTGCCTGGAGTTTCGACTTCCCCTCTGGAAACACCATATATTTT. This encodes CAWSFDFPSGNTIYF.